The rows below give T cell receptor beta chains drawn from one sample of a study of blood T cell repertoires in COVID-19. TCRdb's copy holds only in-frame clones and misses some; the assay was immunoSEQ multiplex PCR. The sample lists tens of thousands of clones, 60% to 85% seen once, with less than 25% in the top ten. Source material: peripheral blood. All receptors derive from a man aged 50-59 years with active or convalescent COVID-19. CDR3s include the opening cysteine and the closing phenylalanine or tryptophan. D genes are given only for firm matches. Some rows mark clone size as missing; the rest say once, few, many or name a class of expanded clone.

cdr3_nt: TGTGCCAGCAGCTCCTGGGGCAGATATGGCTACACCTTC
cdr3_aa: CASSSWGRYGYTF
clone_size: -
d_call: -
j_call: TRBJ1-2
v_call: TRBV5-6

cdr3_nt: TGTGCTAGTGGTTTTGGAGGGAACACCGGGGAGCTGTTTTTT
cdr3_aa: CASGFGGNTGELFF
clone_size: -
d_call: -
j_call: TRBJ2-2
v_call: TRBV12-5

cdr3_nt: TGTGCCAGCAGTGAGGACAGGGGGCGCCTAGATACGCAGTATTTT
cdr3_aa: CASSEDRGRLDTQYF
clone_size: -
d_call: TRBD1
j_call: TRBJ2-3
v_call: TRBV2

cdr3_nt: TGCGCCAGCGGACCCACTAGCGCGAATGAGCAGTTCTTC
cdr3_aa: CASGPTSANEQFF
clone_size: few
d_call: TRBD2
j_call: TRBJ2-1
v_call: TRBV5-1

cdr3_nt: TGTGCCAGCAGCTACGGGTCGGGGATCTATGGCTACACCTTC
cdr3_aa: CASSYGSGIYGYTF
clone_size: once
d_call: -
j_call: TRBJ1-2
v_call: TRBV6-5

cdr3_nt: TGTGCCAGCTCACCATGGGCGGGGGGGGAGAACACTGAAGCTTTCTTT
cdr3_aa: CASSPWAGGENTEAFF
clone_size: -
d_call: -
j_call: TRBJ1-1
v_call: TRBV18

cdr3_nt: TGTGCCAGCAGCTCAGTTTTCACCGGGGAGCTGTTTTTT
cdr3_aa: CASSSVFTGELFF
clone_size: -
d_call: -
j_call: TRBJ2-2
v_call: TRBV7-7

cdr3_nt: TGTGCCAGCAGGGCCCTGAAGACAGTCCACAATGAGCAGTTCTTC
cdr3_aa: CASRALKTVHNEQFF
clone_size: -
d_call: -
j_call: TRBJ2-1
v_call: TRBV21-1

cdr3_nt: TGTGCCAGTAGCGCTAGCAACTACAATGAGCAGTTCTTC
cdr3_aa: CASSASNYNEQFF
clone_size: once
d_call: -
j_call: TRBJ2-1
v_call: TRBV19

cdr3_nt: TGCGCCAGCAGCTTGGCTCAGGGGAATTCACCCCTCCACTTT
cdr3_aa: CASSLAQGNSPLHF
clone_size: few
d_call: -
j_call: TRBJ1-6
v_call: TRBV5-1

cdr3_nt: TGTGCCAGCAGTTTACAGGGGGTAGTTACCTTC
cdr3_aa: CASSLQGVVTF
clone_size: once
d_call: TRBD1
j_call: TRBJ1-2
v_call: TRBV12-3/TRBV12-4

cdr3_nt: TGTGCCAGCACCCTTCAGGGGGCCGGAACTGAAGCTTTCTTT
cdr3_aa: CASTLQGAGTEAFF
clone_size: -
d_call: TRBD1
j_call: TRBJ1-1
v_call: TRBV5-4

cdr3_nt: TGCAGCGTTCGCCAGGGAAATAGCAATCAGCCCCAGCATTTT
cdr3_aa: CSVRQGNSNQPQHF
clone_size: -
d_call: -
j_call: TRBJ1-5
v_call: TRBV29-1

cdr3_nt: TGTGCCAGTGGCTGGTTAGGGGGCGACCAGCCCCAGCATTTT
cdr3_aa: CASGWLGGDQPQHF
clone_size: -
d_call: TRBD1
j_call: TRBJ1-5
v_call: TRBV19

cdr3_nt: TGTGCCAGCAGTTGGGGACAGAACGAGCAGTACTTC
cdr3_aa: CASSWGQNEQYF
clone_size: -
d_call: TRBD1
j_call: TRBJ2-7
v_call: TRBV6-5

cdr3_nt: TGTGCCAGCAGCAGGAAAAGGGCGGACGGGACCAAAAACATTCAGTACTTC
cdr3_aa: CASSRKRADGTKNIQYF
clone_size: -
d_call: -
j_call: TRBJ2-4
v_call: TRBV5-5